A single T cell receptor beta chain is shown here with its context. Sequencing was at deep level. Genomic DNA (from each subset) was split evenly across several immunoSEQ plates. Sequencing used immunoSEQ multiplex PCR; TCRdb keeps in-frame clones, though not all of them. The table shows about 960,000 clones, with 76% occurring only once. This record belongs to a study of shared clonotypes between healthy human individuals. Donors, without exception, were Caucasian adults residing in Nashville, Tennessee. The investigators split CD4+ cells into a CD45RA+ naive subset and a CD45RA-negative memory subset. The sequence was collected from a man aged 18 to 29 in good health. Sequencing was carried out using memory CD4+ T cells sorted from blood. Subset here: CD45RA-negative fraction.

The CDR3 coding sequence is TGTGCCAGCTATCCCACCATCAGCTCCTACAATGAGCAGTTCTTC. Encoded protein: CASYPTISSYNEQFF. The chain is built from TRBV6-5 and TRBJ2-1; D not certain. Per germline, CDR1 MNHEY and CDR2 SVGAGI. V was cut by 8 bases and J by 0 bases, with 14 bases left in between. The CDR3 contains 15 residues.